This T cell receptor beta chain was sequenced in a study of a mutant IDH1 vaccine in newly diagnosed glioma. Study-wide background: The treated group averaged 40.4 years old and was around 60% male, roughly 40% female. Visit timing is recorded as week 35 for V12 and week 47 for V13. The study's findings and limits: Alterations occurring in top peripheral T cell clonotypes seemed unrelated to pseudoprogression.

Concerning this clone itself: Its target is not known. At one boundary the junction diverges from the germline segment, which might be a read error.

Clones were sequenced by immunoSEQ multiplex PCR, and TCRdb holds only the in-frame ones, with some missing. The sample shows about 42,000 clones, roughly four fifths of them seen only once. Indicated time point: week 35, safety follow-up. Doses consisted of 300 ug of mutant IDH1 20-mer peptide each, paired with topical imiquimod. Germline CDR1 and CDR2: PRHDT and FYEKMQ (reference sequence). The CDR3 is 16 residues long. The receptor was derived from a woman aged 50 to 60 with glioma. Here the sequenced sample was PBMCs, taken from a glioma patient whose treatment included an IDH1 peptide vaccine. V gene TRBV13 combines with J gene TRBJ2-4; no clear D. CDR3 in DNA: TGTGCTAGCAGCTTAAAGTCCGGTAACGCCAAAAACATTCAGTACTTC. Translated: CASSLKSGNAKNIQYF.